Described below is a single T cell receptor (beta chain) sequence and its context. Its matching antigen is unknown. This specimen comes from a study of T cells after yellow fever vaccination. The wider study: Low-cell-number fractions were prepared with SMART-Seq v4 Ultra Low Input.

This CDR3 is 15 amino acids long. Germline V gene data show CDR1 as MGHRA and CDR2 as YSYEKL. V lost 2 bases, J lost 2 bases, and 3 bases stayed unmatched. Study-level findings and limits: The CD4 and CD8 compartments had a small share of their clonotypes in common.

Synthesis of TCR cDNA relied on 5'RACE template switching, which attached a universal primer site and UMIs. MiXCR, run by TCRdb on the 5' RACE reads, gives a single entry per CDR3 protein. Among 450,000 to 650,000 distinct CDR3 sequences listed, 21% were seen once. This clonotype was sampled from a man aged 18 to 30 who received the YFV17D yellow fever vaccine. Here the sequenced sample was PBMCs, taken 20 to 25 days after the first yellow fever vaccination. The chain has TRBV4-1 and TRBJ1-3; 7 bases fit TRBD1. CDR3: CASSQPTGAGNTIYF. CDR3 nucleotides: TGCGCCAGCAGCCAACCAACAGGGGCTGGAAACACCATATATTTT.